The rows below give T cell receptor beta chains drawn from one sample of a study of blood T cell repertoires in COVID-19. Libraries were prepared by immunoSEQ multiplex PCR; TCRdb keeps only in-frame clonotypes and omits some of them. The repertoire holds 200,000 to 250,000 clones, with about 84% as singletons. Sequencing was done on a sample of peripheral blood. The receptors here all came from an elderly man with acute or convalescent COVID-19. Each CDR3 is given with its conserved first and last residue. D genes are given only for firm matches. Some rows mark clone size as missing; the rest say once, few, many or name a class of expanded clone.

v_call,j_call,clone_size,d_call,cdr3_aa,cdr3_nt
TRBV3-1/TRBV3-2,TRBJ1-1,NA,TRBD1,CASSQDGTAEAFF,TGTGCCAGCAGCCAAGATGGGACAGCTGAAGCTTTCTTT
TRBV6-5,TRBJ1-2,NA,TRBD1,CASSLDRGGGYTF,TGTGCCAGCAGCTTAGACAGGGGTGGTGGCTACACCTTC
TRBV5-4,TRBJ1-1,NA,NA,CASSLDRGAQTEAFF,TGTGCCAGCAGCTTGGATCGGGGGGCGCAAACTGAAGCTTTCTTT
TRBV19,TRBJ2-1,NA,NA,CASRLAAIYNEQFF,TGTGCCAGTCGCCTTGCGGCAATCTACAATGAGCAGTTCTTC
TRBV28,TRBJ1-5,NA,TRBD1,CASSFPRRQGGWGNQPQHF,TGTGCCAGCAGTTTTCCCCGACGACAGGGGGGGTGGGGCAATCAGCCCCAGCATTTT
TRBV6-5,TRBJ1-5,NA,NA,CASIAAGHSNQPQHF,TGTGCCAGCATAGCGGCAGGCCATAGCAATCAGCCCCAGCATTTT
TRBV4-3,TRBJ2-3,NA,TRBD2,CASSQVPGTRADTQYF,TGCGCCAGCAGCCAAGTCCCCGGGACTAGGGCAGATACGCAGTATTTT
TRBV9,TRBJ2-3,NA,TRBD1,CASSVDLQGGTDTQYF,TGTGCCAGCAGCGTAGATCTTCAGGGGGGCACAGATACGCAGTATTTT
TRBV24-1,TRBJ1-2,NA,TRBD1,CATSDLRGQGAPNYGYTF,TGTGCCACCAGTGATTTGAGGGGGCAGGGGGCACCTAACTATGGCTACACCTTC
TRBV7-9,TRBJ2-1,once,NA,CASSLKGGSNEQFF,TGTGCCAGCAGCTTAAAAGGGGGATCCAATGAGCAGTTCTTC
TRBV4-2,TRBJ2-1,NA,TRBD2,CASSQASGGAGYNEQFF,TGTGCCAGCAGCCAAGCCAGCGGGGGGGCCGGGTACAATGAGCAGTTCTTC
TRBV5-1,TRBJ1-5,once,NA,CASSLEGQPNQPQHF,TGCGCCAGCAGCTTGGAGGGACAACCAAATCAGCCCCAGCATTTT
TRBV18,TRBJ2-5,NA,TRBD1,CASSTRQGETQYF,TGTGCCAGCTCAACCCGACAGGGGGAGACCCAGTACTTC
TRBV3-1/TRBV3-2,TRBJ2-7,NA,TRBD2,CASSQDGGEQYF,TGTGCCAGCAGCCAAGACGGGGGGGAGCAGTACTTC
TRBV11-2,TRBJ2-7,NA,NA,CASSVGVSEQYF,TGTGCCAGCAGCGTCGGGGTGAGCGAGCAGTACTTC
TRBV7-9,TRBJ1-1,NA,TRBD1,CASSFGTGASTEAFF,TGTGCCAGCAGCTTTGGGACAGGGGCCTCCACTGAAGCTTTCTTT
TRBV6-5,TRBJ1-2,NA,NA,CASSLGGEGGYTF,TGTGCCAGCTCCCTCGGGGGGGAGGGAGGCTACACCTTC
TRBV29-1,TRBJ1-1,NA,NA,CSAQGIRGTEAFF,TGCAGCGCTCAGGGAATCAGGGGCACTGAAGCTTTCTTT
TRBV6-5,TRBJ2-7,NA,NA,CASSYPGTYEQYF,TGTGCCAGCAGTTACCCAGGGACCTACGAGCAGTACTTC
TRBV5-1,TRBJ2-2,NA,NA,CASSPIDKNTGELFF,TGCGCCAGCAGCCCGATCGACAAGAACACCGGGGAGCTGTTTTTT
TRBV27,TRBJ2-1,NA,TRBD1,CASSPGDRGFVNEQFF,TGTGCCAGCAGTCCGGGGGACAGGGGGTTCGTAAATGAGCAGTTCTTC
TRBV9,TRBJ1-6,once,NA,CASSQVGGSPLHF,TGTGCCAGCAGCCAGGTGGGGGGTTCACCCCTCCACTTT
TRBV2,TRBJ1-1,few,TRBD1,CASSRDRGPNTEAFF,TGTGCCAGCAGTAGGGACAGGGGCCCGAACACTGAAGCTTTCTTT
TRBV7-2,TRBJ1-5,NA,NA,CASSPQEGTYQPQHF,TGTGCCAGCAGCCCTCAGGAGGGGACCTATCAGCCCCAGCATTTT
TRBV2,TRBJ2-3,NA,TRBD2,CASNVLAGGENTQYF,TGTGCCAGCAACGTACTAGCGGGGGGGGAAAATACGCAGTATTTT
TRBV12-3/TRBV12-4,TRBJ1-1,once,NA,CASSLANTEAFF,TGTGCCAGCAGTCTGGCAAACACTGAAGCTTTCTTT
TRBV4-2,TRBJ1-3,few,NA,CASSPVANTIYF,TGTGCCAGCAGCCCAGTAGCAAACACCATATATTTT
TRBV7-2,TRBJ2-7,NA,TRBD1,CASSLEPGQGSYEQYF,TGTGCCAGCAGCTTAGAACCGGGACAGGGGTCTTACGAGCAGTACTTC
TRBV6-2/TRBV6-3,TRBJ1-6,NA,NA,CASSYFRSSYNSPLHF,TGTGCCAGCAGTTACTTTCGGAGCTCCTATAATTCACCCCTCCACTTT
TRBV28,TRBJ1-4,NA,NA,CASSPTVVNEKLFF,TGTGCCAGCAGCCCGACAGTGGTCAATGAAAAACTGTTTTTT
TRBV5-1,TRBJ1-1,NA,TRBD1,CASSLPGQANTEAFF,TGCGCCAGCAGCCTGCCGGGACAGGCGAACACTGAAGCTTTCTTT
TRBV10-3,TRBJ2-7,NA,NA,CAISESGQGRYEQYF,TGTGCCATCAGTGAGTCGGGCCAGGGGCGTTACGAGCAGTACTTC
TRBV11-2,TRBJ1-1,NA,NA,CASSYGQLNTEAFF,TGTGCCAGCAGCTATGGACAGTTGAACACTGAAGCTTTCTTT
TRBV28,TRBJ2-3,NA,TRBD2,CATLGLAVPTDTQYF,TGTGCCACCCTCGGACTAGCTGTCCCCACAGATACGCAGTATTTT
TRBV20-1,TRBJ2-2,NA,TRBD2,CSASLPLGGGARGTGELFF,TGCAGTGCTAGTTTGCCCCTGGGCGGGGGGGCTCGAGGCACCGGGGAGCTGTTTTTT
TRBV12-3/TRBV12-4,TRBJ2-7,NA,NA,CASSSFYEQYF,TGTGCCAGCAGTTCCTTCTACGAGCAGTACTTC
TRBV28,TRBJ1-5,NA,NA,CATQGYEYPPATQPQHF,TGTGCCACCCAGGGGTATGAATACCCACCCGCTACACAGCCCCAGCATTTT
TRBV9,TRBJ2-3,NA,NA,CASSVAGGGLSTDTQYF,TGTGCCAGCAGCGTAGCGGGGGGCGGACTGAGCACAGATACGCAGTATTTT
TRBV29-1,TRBJ2-3,NA,TRBD2,CSVEISGRGADTQYF,TGCAGCGTTGAGATTAGCGGGAGGGGTGCAGATACGCAGTATTTT
TRBV19,TRBJ2-7,NA,TRBD2,CASSLAGSYEQYF,TGTGCCAGTAGCCTAGCGGGGTCCTACGAGCAGTACTTC
TRBV4-2,TRBJ1-1,NA,TRBD1,CASSPQGQGRTEAFF,TGTGCCAGCAGCCCCCAGGGACAGGGAAGAACTGAAGCTTTCTTT
TRBV15,TRBJ1-5,NA,TRBD1,CATSRGTGDQPQHF,TGTGCCACCAGCAGAGGGACAGGGGATCAGCCCCAGCATTTT
TRBV5-3,TRBJ2-5,NA,TRBD1,CARRPGTALGTQYF,TGTGCCAGAAGGCCTGGGACAGCCCTGGGGACCCAGTACTTC
TRBV19,TRBJ2-7,NA,NA,CASSIDLSGTRTRGEQYF,TGTGCCAGTAGTATAGATCTATCCGGGACAAGGACACGGGGCGAGCAGTACTTC
TRBV9,TRBJ2-1,once,TRBD2,CASSRLAGGYNEQFF,TGTGCCAGCAGTCGACTAGCGGGAGGTTACAATGAGCAGTTCTTC
TRBV7-2,TRBJ2-7,NA,NA,CASSLALDPRFGQYF,TGTGCCAGCAGCTTAGCTCTAGACCCCCGGTTCGGGCAGTACTTC
TRBV18,TRBJ1-2,NA,TRBD1,CASSLRQGADYGYTF,TGTGCCAGCTCTCTTAGACAGGGGGCGGACTATGGCTACACCTTC
TRBV29-1,TRBJ1-1,NA,NA,CSVEDQWSEAFF,TGCAGCGTTGAAGACCAGTGGAGTGAAGCTTTCTTT
TRBV28,TRBJ2-1,NA,NA,CASLETGGYYNEQFF,TGTGCCAGTCTTGAAACCGGGGGTTACTACAATGAGCAGTTCTTC
TRBV5-4,TRBJ1-2,NA,TRBD1,CASRGDPGQGHGYTF,TGTGCCAGCAGGGGCGACCCGGGACAGGGCCATGGCTACACCTTC
TRBV24-1,TRBJ2-5,NA,NA,CATSDPAAGVVETQYF,TGTGCCACCAGTGACCCAGCCGCAGGGGTTGTGGAGACCCAGTACTTC
TRBV28,TRBJ2-7,NA,NA,CASKSPPYEQYF,TGTGCCAGCAAGAGTCCCCCCTACGAGCAGTACTTC
TRBV11-3,TRBJ2-5,NA,TRBD2,CASSPGLGTETQYF,TGTGCCAGCAGCCCGGGACTAGGAACCGAGACCCAGTACTTC
TRBV19,TRBJ1-5,NA,NA,CASSRVLQIQGNQPQHF,TGTGCCAGTAGTAGAGTACTTCAGATCCAGGGCAATCAGCCCCAGCATTTT
TRBV19,TRBJ2-1,NA,TRBD2,CASSIRPGTSGSYNEQFF,TGTGCCAGTAGTATTCGGCCCGGGACTAGCGGGAGTTACAATGAGCAGTTCTTC
TRBV20-1,TRBJ1-4,NA,NA,CSASPATGRDEKLFF,TGCAGTGCTAGTCCAGCGACGGGTCGAGATGAAAAACTGTTTTTT